This T cell receptor beta chain was recovered during a study of blood T cell repertoires in COVID-19. Study at large: Both acute and convalescent COVID-19 samples were obtained from the United States, Italy and Spain.

V lost 5 bases, J lost 4 bases, and 6 bases stayed unmatched. The CDR3 covers 15 residues. Germline lookup yields CDR1 MNHEY and CDR2 SMNVEV (reference sequence). This clone was observed at least ten times. Authors' analysis steps: How many nucleated cells were present was estimated from reference gene primer amplification. Clones were read by immunoSEQ multiplex PCR, and TCRdb kept only the in-frame ones, dropping some. V and J calls and clone size are those listed in that table; D and trimming were worked out from the DNA. The top ten hold approximately 7.2% of the sample, which has 110,000 or so clones, roughly nine tenths seen once.

This chain links TRBV27 with TRBJ2-3; 10 positions agree with TRBD2. The TCR was taken from a man aged 70 or older who had recovered from COVID-19. The source material was peripheral blood. The CDR3 sequence is CASSTVAGGPDTQYF. The CDR3 DNA reads TGTGCCAGCAGTACCGTAGCGGGAGGCCCAGATACGCAGTATTTT.